A single sample is the source of the 22 T cell receptor beta chains below, sequenced in a study of beta chain features in type 1 diabetes. Every bit of the isolated RNA underwent reverse transcription, so sequencing read expressed TCRB transcripts. The data were produced by immunoSEQ multiplex PCR, yet TCRdb's version contains in-frame clones alone and is incomplete. The sample has hundreds of thousands of clones, roughly 16% seen once. Input material: naive CD4+ T cells from blood. Receptors were obtained from a young man in good health.

The chain uses TRBV9 and TRBJ2-1; 9 bases align to TRBD1. Per the germline V gene, CDR1 is SGDLS and CDR2 is YYNGEE. The CDR3 is 19 amino acids. The V gene end was trimmed by 3 bases and the J gene end by 1 base; junction bases not matched to a gene: 14. The CDR3 DNA sequence: TGTGCCAGCAGCGCGCGGCCACGAACAGGGGGCGTATCCTACAATGAGCAGTTCTTC. Amino acid sequence: CASSARPRTGGVSYNEQFF. The full variable domain, with the rest looked up from reference TRBV9 and TRBJ2-1, is DSGVTQTPKHLITATGQRVTLRCSPRSGDLSVYWYQQSLDQGLQFLIQYYNGEERAKGNILERFSAQQFPDLHSELNLSSLELGDSALYFCASSARPRTGGVSYNEQFFGPGTRLTVL.

A few counts support this clone. The V and J genes are TRBV27 and TRBJ2-7; TRBD2 aligns across 7 bases. The ends lost 6 bases at V and 2 bases at J; junction bases unmatched: 10. The CDR3 loop spans 15 amino acids. Per germline, CDR1 MNHEY and CDR2 SMNVEV (reference sequence). CDR3 loop: CASSYVAGQTYEQYF. DNA for the CDR3: TGTGCCAGCAGCTACGTAGCGGGCCAGACCTACGAGCAGTACTTC.

This clone was counted only a few times. The chain employs TRBV7-2 and TRBJ1-5; weak D call: TRBD1 (5 bases). This CDR3 contains 15 residues. The V gene's germline CDR1 is SGHTA and CDR2 FQGNSA. Trimming shortened V by 4 bases and J by 0 bases, and 10 bases separated the two germline ends. CDR3 sequence (DNA): TGTGCCAGCAGCTCAATAGACAGTAGCAATCAGCCCCAGCATTTT. This sequence encodes CASSSIDSSNQPQHF.

This clone was seen a few times. The chain is built from TRBV7-2 and TRBJ2-7; D possibly uses TRBD1 or TRBD2 (5 bases each). The germline gives CDR1 SGHTA, CDR2 FQGNSA. With 2 bases removed from V and 2 bases from J, the gap between germline ends came to 10 bases. CDR3 length equals 14 residues. The CDR3 DNA reads as TGTGCCAGCAGCTTAAGGGACCTGGCCTACGAGCAGTACTTC. This sequence encodes CASSLRDLAYEQYF.

This clone showed up just a few times. J is TRBJ1-5 and V is TRBV7-2; no firm D call. Germline-derived CDR1 and CDR2 are SGHTA and FQGNSA. V was clipped by 1 base and J by 7 bases, with 8 bases between them. The CDR3 length is 13 residues. In DNA form, the CDR3 reads TGTGCCAGCAGCTTAGAGGGCGGCCAGCCCCAGCATTTT. This gives the protein CASSLEGGQPQHF.

This clone has more than one count but fewer than ten. The chain has TRBV21-1 and TRBJ1-3. TRBV21-1 corresponds to a pseudogene. The CDR3 consists of 15 residues. In DNA form, the CDR3 reads TGTGCCAGCAGCAACGGAGCGGGATCTGGAAACACCATATATTTT. Its protein product is CASSNGAGSGNTIYF.

This rearrangement joins TRBV5-4 to TRBJ1-5; D is ambiguous. Germline V gene lookup returns CDR1 SGHNT and CDR2 YYREEE (reference sequence). Trimming removed 3 bases at V and 0 bases at J, with 13 bases between. The length of the CDR3 is 16 residues. This CDR3 reads CASSSGGSDSNQPQHF. DNA of the CDR3: TGTGCCAGCAGCTCAGGCGGCAGCGATAGCAATCAGCCCCAGCATTTT.

The V call is TRBV28, the J call TRBJ1-5, with D unresolved. CDR1 is MDHEN and CDR2 is SYDVKM in the germline V gene. CDR3 length equals 13 residues. V was pared by 6 bases and J by 5 bases, with 11 bases between. CDR3 loop: CASSPPSDQPQHF. Written as DNA, the CDR3 is TGTGCCAGCAGCCCGCCGTCAGATCAGCCCCAGCATTTT.

This clone came up a few times. The V call is TRBV11-2, the J call TRBJ2-3; 8 bases are shared with TRBD2. There are 16 residues in the CDR3. The trim removed 2 bases at V and 0 bases at J, leaving 4 bases unmatched. Germline CDR1 SGHAT, CDR2 FQNNGV. For the CDR3, the DNA is TGTGCCAGCAGCTTACTCCCTAGCGGGAGCACAGATACGCAGTATTTT. Translating it yields CASSLLPSGSTDTQYF. The full variable domain, completed using reference TRBV11-2 and TRBJ2-3, is EAGVAQSPRYKIIEKRQSVAFWCNPISGHATLYWYQQILGQGPKLLIQFQNNGVVDDSQLPKDRFSAERLKGVDSTLKIQPAKLEDSAVYLCASSLLPSGSTDTQYFGPGTRLTVL.

This chain uses TRBV7-2 with TRBJ2-7; 11 bases are a match to TRBD2. The CDR3 sequence is 15 residues long. Germline V gene sequence: CDR1 SGHTA, CDR2 FQGNSA. With V trimmed by 4 bases and J by 2 bases, 4 bases remained unmatched. The CDR3 sequence is CASSSGTSGTYEQYF. The DNA for the CDR3 is TGTGCCAGCAGCTCCGGGACTAGCGGAACCTACGAGCAGTACTTC.

The rearrangement uses TRBV19 and TRBJ2-2; TRBD1 is a possible D gene (5 bases). CDR3 length equals 14 residues. V lost 10 bases to trimming and J lost 3 bases, with 15 bases between them. Per the germline V gene, CDR1 is LNHDA and CDR2 is SQIVND (reference sequence). In nucleotides, the CDR3 is TGTGCCACCTCAGGGATTCGGTACACCGGGGAGCTGTTTTTT. Translated: CATSGIRYTGELFF.

The sample holds a few counts of this clone. The rearrangement joins TRBV5-1 to TRBJ2-6; D may be TRBD1 (5 bases). Looked up from germline, CDR1 is SGHRS and CDR2 is YFSETQ. Deletions cut 4 bases from V and 3 bases from J, with 11 bases between. This CDR3 spans 15 amino acids. The CDR3 nucleotides are TGCGCCAGCAGCACGACAGTCTATGGGGCCAACGTCCTGACTTTC. Its translation: CASSTTVYGANVLTF.

This clone was detected only a few times. The rearrangement uses TRBV4-2 and TRBJ2-7; a possible D gene is TRBD1 (5 bases). Trimming cost V 2 bases and J 1 base, with 12 bases left between them. CDR1 is LGHNA and CDR2 is YNFKEQ in the germline V gene. CDR3 length equals 15 residues. The CDR3 region is CASSQPDTLSYEQYF. The CDR3 DNA is TGTGCCAGCAGCCAACCGGACACGTTGTCCTACGAGCAGTACTTC.

The genes are TRBV5-1 and TRBJ2-2; TRBD1 agrees at 9 bases. V trimming: 5 bases; J trimming: 6 bases; junction bases outside the gene matches: 8. In germline, CDR1 is SGHRS, CDR2 YFSETQ. The CDR3 is 15 residues long. The CDR3 DNA reads TGCGCCAGCAGTCCTAGGGACAGGGCTCCCGGGGAGCTGTTTTTT. Translated, it gives CASSPRDRAPGELFF.

The genes are TRBV28 and TRBJ2-3, with D tentatively TRBD2 (7 bases). The V end was cut by 7 bases, the J end by 2 bases, with 19 bases between. The CDR3 runs to 16 residues. The germline V gene has CDR1 MDHEN and CDR2 SYDVKM. The DNA of the CDR3 is TGTGCCAGCATCAATGGGGGGGCCCACACCACAGATACGCAGTATTTT. Translating it yields CASINGGAHTTDTQYF.

This chain uses TRBV28 with TRBJ1-2; D not certain. The length of the CDR3 is 12 residues. V was pared by 5 bases and J by 2 bases, with 6 bases between. CDR1 and CDR2 (germline): MDHEN, SYDVKM. Here the CDR3 reads CASSRSNYGYTF. The DNA of the CDR3 is TGTGCCAGCAGTCGATCGAACTATGGCTACACCTTC.

V usage is TRBV29-1 and J usage is TRBJ2-3; tentative D call: TRBD2 (6 bases). Trimming took 7 bases from V and 5 from J, leaving 16 bases between them. This CDR3 has 13 residues. Looked up from germline, CDR1 is SQVTM and CDR2 is ANQGSEA. CDR3 protein: CSAGGEPVDTQYF. CDR3 DNA sequence: TGCAGCGCTGGAGGGGAACCTGTAGATACGCAGTATTTT.

The chain links TRBV6-6 to TRBJ2-5; weak D call: TRBD2 (6 bases). Trimming removed 7 bases at V and 3 bases at J, with 15 bases between. The CDR3 is 14 residues long. Germline V gene sequence: CDR1 MNHNY, CDR2 SVGAGI (reference sequence). CDR3 residues: CASTTGGFKETQYF. The CDR3 nucleotides are TGTGCCAGCACCACCGGGGGATTCAAAGAGACCCAGTACTTC.

This chain connects TRBV28 to TRBJ2-5; perhaps D is TRBD1 or TRBD2 (6 bases each). Trimming cost V 7 bases and J 5 bases, with 20 bases left between them. Germline CDR1 MDHEN, CDR2 SYDVKM. The CDR3 totals 15 residues. The DNA of the CDR3 is TGTGCCAGCATCCCTCTTAAGGGGGGAGTTGAGACCCAGTACTTC. Protein product: CASIPLKGGVETQYF.

This clone has a handful of counts. This chain joins TRBV21-1 and TRBJ1-6. TRBV21-1 is termed a pseudogene. The CDR3 has 11 residues. CDR3 DNA: TGTGCCAGCAGCTATAATTCACCCCTCCACTTT. Residues: CASSYNSPLHF.

The genes are TRBV7-3 and TRBJ2-6; no clear D. Germline-derived CDR1 and CDR2 are SGHTA and FQGTGA. V gave up 2 bases and J gave up 8 bases, with 7 bases separating them. The CDR3 spans 13 residues. The CDR3 DNA follows: TGTGCCAGCAGCTTAGGGTCCACCAACGTCCTGACTTTC. As protein: CASSLGSTNVLTF. Combining the CDR3 with reference TRBV7-3 and TRBJ2-6 gives the whole variable domain GAGVSQTPSNKVTEKGKYVELRCDPISGHTALYWYRQSLGQGPEFLIYFQGTGAADDSGLPNDRFFAVRPEGSVSTLKIQRTERGDSAVYLCASSLGSTNVLTFGAGSRLTVL.

The chain uses TRBV21-1 and TRBJ2-7; TRBD2, the table's D call, was not compared with the DNA. TRBV21-1 is a known pseudogene. The CDR3 consists of 15 residues. The CDR3 is CASSKGLRRGYEQYF. In DNA, the CDR3 is TGTGCCAGCAGCAAGGGTCTGCGGCGGGGCTACGAGCAGTACTTC.